This T cell receptor (beta chain) stems from a study of T cells in Graves' hyperthyroidism and ophthalmopathy. The CDR3 regions of TCR beta were amplified from RNA transcripts. The primer set for the first-round RT-PCR of the TCR CDR3 was HTBI. TCRdb re-derived calls from the multiplex PCR reads in MiXCR, one entry per CDR3 protein. This sample yields fewer than 450,000 distinct CDR3 sequences, of which 11% to 15% are seen a single time; around 30% belongs to the top ten. V lost 6 bases to trimming and J lost 5 bases, with 13 bases between them. The length of the CDR3 is 13 residues. Germline assignment: CDR1 ENHRY and CDR2 SYGVKD.

The clonotype originates from a man in his forties or fifties with Graves' ophthalmopathy. The sample was blood. The chain uses TRBV10-3 and TRBJ2-5, with a possible D match to TRBD2 (5 bases). Written as DNA, the CDR3 is TGTGCCATCAGGGCGGAGGTGCGGGAGACCCAGTACTTC. The encoded protein is CAIRAEVRETQYF.